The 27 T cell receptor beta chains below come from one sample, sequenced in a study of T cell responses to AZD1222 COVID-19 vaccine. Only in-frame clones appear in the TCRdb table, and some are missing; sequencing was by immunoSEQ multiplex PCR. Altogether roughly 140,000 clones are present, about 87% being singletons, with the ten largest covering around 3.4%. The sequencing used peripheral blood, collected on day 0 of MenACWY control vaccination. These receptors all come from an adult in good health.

The chain's CDR3 is CASTTSRVFF. The CDR3 DNA reads TGTGCCAGCACTACTAGTCGTGTGTTCTTC. The rearrangement uses TRBV2 and TRBJ2-1; maybe TRBD2 (5 bases). The germline CDR1 and CDR2 sequences are SNHLY and FYNNEI. The CDR3 covers 10 residues. V lost 7 bases, J lost 15 bases, and 13 bases lay in between.

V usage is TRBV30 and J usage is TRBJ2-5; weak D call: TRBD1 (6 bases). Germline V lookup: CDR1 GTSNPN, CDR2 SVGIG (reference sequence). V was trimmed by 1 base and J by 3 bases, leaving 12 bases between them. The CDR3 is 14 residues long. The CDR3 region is CAWSGDTPKETQYF. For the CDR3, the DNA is TGTGCCTGGAGTGGGGACACGCCAAAAGAGACCCAGTACTTC.

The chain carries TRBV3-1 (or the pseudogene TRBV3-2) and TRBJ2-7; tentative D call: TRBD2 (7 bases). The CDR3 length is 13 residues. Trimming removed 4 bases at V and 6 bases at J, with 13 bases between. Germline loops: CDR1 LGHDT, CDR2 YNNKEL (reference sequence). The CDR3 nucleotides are TGTGCCAGCAGCCGGGGGGGCTTTTCCGAGCAGTACTTC. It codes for CASSRGGFSEQYF.

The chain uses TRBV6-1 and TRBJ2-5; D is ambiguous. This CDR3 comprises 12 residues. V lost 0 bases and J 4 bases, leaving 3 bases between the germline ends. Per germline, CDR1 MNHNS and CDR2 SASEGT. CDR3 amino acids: CASSEAAETQYF. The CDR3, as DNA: TGTGCCAGCAGTGAAGCGGCAGAGACCCAGTACTTC.

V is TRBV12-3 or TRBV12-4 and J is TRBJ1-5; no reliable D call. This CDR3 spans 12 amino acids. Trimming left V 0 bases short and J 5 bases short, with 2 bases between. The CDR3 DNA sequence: TGTGCCAGCAGTTTAGCCTATCAGCCCCAGCATTTT. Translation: CASSLAYQPQHF.

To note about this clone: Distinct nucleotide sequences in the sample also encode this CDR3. CDR3 protein: CASSLGTQPQHF. The CDR3 nucleotides read TGTGCCAGCAGCTTAGGGACTCAGCCCCAGCATTTT. The chain is built from TRBV7-9 and TRBJ1-5; D is unresolved. This CDR3 spans 12 amino acids. Deletions cut 1 base from V and 6 bases from J, with 4 bases between. CDR1 and CDR2 from the germline V gene are SEHNR and FQNEAQ (reference sequence).

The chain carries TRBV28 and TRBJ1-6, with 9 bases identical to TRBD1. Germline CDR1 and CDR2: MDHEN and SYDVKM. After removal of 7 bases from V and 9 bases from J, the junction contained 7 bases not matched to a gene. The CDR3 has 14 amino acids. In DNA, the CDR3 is TGTGCCAGCACCTTACAGGGGGCGCCTTCACCCCTCCACTTT. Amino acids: CASTLQGAPSPLHF.

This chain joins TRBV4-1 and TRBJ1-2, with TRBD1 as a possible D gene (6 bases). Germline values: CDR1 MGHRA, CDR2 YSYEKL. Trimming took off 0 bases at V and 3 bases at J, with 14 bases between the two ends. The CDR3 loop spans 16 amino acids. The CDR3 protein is CASSQDLGAQHYGYTF. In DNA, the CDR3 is TGCGCCAGCAGCCAAGATCTGGGGGCACAGCACTATGGCTACACCTTC.

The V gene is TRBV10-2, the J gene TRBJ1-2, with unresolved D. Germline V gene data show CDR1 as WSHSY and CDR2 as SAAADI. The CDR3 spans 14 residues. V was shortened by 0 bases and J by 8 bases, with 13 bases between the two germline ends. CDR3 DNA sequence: TGCGCCAGCAGTGAGTCGATTGGGATAGCCGGCTACACCTTC. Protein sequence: CASSESIGIAGYTF.

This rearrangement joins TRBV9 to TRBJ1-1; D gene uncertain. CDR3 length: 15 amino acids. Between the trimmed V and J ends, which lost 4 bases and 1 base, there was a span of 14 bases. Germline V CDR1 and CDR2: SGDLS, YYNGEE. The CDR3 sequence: CASSPNPGWNTEAFF. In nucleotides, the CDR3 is TGTGCCAGCAGCCCCAACCCGGGGTGGAACACTGAAGCTTTCTTT.

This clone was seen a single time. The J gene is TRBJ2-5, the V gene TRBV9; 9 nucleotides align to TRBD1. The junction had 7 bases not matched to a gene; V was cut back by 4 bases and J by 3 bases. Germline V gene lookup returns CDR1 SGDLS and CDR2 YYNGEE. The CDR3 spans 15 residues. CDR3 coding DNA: TGTGCCAGCAGCCGGGACAGGGAAGGAGAAGAGACCCAGTACTTC. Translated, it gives CASSRDREGEETQYF.

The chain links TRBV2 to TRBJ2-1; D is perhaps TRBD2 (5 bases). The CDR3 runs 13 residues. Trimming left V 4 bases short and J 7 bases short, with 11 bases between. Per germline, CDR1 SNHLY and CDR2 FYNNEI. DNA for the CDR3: TGTGCCAGCAGTGGGACTGGAAGAAATGAGCAGTTCTTC. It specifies CASSGTGRNEQFF.

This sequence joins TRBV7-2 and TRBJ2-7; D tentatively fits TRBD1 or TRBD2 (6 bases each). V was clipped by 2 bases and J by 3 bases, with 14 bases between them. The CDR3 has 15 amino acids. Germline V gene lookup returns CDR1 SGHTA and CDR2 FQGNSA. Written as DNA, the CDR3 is TGTGCCAGCAGCTTAAGCCCGGGGGCGTACTACGAGCAGTACTTC. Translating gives CASSLSPGAYYEQYF.

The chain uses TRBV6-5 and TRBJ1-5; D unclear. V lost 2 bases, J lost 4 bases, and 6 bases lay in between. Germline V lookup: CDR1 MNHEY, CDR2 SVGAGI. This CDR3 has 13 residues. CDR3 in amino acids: CASSYDGNQPQHF. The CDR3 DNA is TGTGCCAGCAGTTACGACGGGAATCAGCCCCAGCATTTT.

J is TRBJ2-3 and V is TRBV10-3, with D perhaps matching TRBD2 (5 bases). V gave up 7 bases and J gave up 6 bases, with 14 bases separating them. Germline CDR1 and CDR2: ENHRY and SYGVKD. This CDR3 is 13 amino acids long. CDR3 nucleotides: TGTGCCATCAAGGGCGGGCGCTCTGATACGCAGTATTTT. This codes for CAIKGGRSDTQYF.

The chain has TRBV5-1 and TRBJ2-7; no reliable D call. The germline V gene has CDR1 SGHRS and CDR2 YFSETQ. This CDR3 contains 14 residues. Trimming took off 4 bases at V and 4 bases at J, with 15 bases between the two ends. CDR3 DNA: TGCGCCAGCAGCCGTGCCAATGACGGTTACGAGCAGTACTTC. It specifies CASSRANDGYEQYF.

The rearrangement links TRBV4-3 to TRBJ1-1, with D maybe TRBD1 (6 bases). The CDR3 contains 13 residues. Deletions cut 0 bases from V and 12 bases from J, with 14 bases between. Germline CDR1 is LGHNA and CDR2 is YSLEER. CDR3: CASSQDLGQETFF. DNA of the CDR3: TGCGCCAGCAGCCAAGATCTGGGACAAGAAACTTTCTTT.

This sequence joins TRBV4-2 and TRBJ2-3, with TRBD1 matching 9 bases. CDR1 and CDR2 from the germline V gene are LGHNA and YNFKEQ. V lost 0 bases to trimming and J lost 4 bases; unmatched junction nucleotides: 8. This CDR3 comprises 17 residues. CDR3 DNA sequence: TGTGCCAGCAGCCAAGAACGGGGACAGGGCGGAGCAGATACGCAGTATTTT. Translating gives CASSQERGQGGADTQYF.

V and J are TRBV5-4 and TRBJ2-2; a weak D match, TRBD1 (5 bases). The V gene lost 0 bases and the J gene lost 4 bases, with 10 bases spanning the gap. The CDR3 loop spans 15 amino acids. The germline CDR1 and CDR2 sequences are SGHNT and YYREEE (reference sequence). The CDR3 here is CASSLGQTFTGELFF. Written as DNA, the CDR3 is TGTGCCAGCAGCTTGGGACAGACCTTCACCGGGGAGCTGTTTTTT.

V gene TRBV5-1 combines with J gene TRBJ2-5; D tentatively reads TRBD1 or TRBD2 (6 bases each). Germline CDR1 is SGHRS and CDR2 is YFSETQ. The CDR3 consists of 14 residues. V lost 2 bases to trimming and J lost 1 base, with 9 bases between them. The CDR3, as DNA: TGCGCCAGCAGCTTAGGGGGGATCCAAGAGACCCAGTACTTC. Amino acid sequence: CASSLGGIQETQYF.

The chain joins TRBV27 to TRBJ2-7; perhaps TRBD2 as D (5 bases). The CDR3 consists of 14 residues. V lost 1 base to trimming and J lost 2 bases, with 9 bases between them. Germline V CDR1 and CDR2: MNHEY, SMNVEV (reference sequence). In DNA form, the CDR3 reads TGTGCCAGCAGTTTATTGGGAGAGACCTACGAGCAGTACTTC. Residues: CASSLLGETYEQYF.

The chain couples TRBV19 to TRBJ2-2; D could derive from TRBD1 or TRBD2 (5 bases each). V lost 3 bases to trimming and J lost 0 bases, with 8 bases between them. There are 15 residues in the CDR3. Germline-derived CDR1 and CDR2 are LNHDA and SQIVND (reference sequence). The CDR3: CASSILGANTGELFF. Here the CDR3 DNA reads TGTGCCAGTAGTATTCTGGGGGCGAACACCGGGGAGCTGTTTTTT.

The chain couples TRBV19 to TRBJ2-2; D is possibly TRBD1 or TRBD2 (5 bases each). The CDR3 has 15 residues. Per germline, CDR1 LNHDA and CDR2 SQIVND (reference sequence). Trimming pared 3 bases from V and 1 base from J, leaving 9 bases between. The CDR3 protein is CASSIGALNTGELFF. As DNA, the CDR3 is TGTGCCAGTAGTATCGGGGCCTTGAACACCGGGGAGCTGTTTTTT.

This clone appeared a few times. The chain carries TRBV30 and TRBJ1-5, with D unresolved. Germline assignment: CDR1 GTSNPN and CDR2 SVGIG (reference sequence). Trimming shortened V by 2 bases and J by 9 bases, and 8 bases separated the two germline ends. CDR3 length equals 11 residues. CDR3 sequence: CAWSTTGPQHF. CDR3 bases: TGTGCCTGGAGTACCACCGGGCCCCAGCATTTT.

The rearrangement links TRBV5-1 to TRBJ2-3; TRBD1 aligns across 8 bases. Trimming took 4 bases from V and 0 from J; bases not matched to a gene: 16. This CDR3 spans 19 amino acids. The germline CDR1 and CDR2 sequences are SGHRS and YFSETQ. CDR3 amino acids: CASSTPGQGRDYSTDTQYF. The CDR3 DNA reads TGCGCCAGCAGCACCCCTGGACAGGGTCGGGATTATAGCACAGATACGCAGTATTTT.

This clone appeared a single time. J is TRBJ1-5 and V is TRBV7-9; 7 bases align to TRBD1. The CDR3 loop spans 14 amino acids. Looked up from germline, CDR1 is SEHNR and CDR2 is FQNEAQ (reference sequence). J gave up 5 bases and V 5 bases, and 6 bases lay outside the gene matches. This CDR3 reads CASSLGDSYQPQHF. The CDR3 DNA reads TGTGCCAGCAGCCTAGGGGACAGTTATCAGCCCCAGCATTTT.

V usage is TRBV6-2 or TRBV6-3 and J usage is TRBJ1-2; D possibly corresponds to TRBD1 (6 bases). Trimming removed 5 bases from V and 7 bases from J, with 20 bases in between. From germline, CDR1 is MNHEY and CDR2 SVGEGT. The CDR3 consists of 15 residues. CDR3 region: CASSDRNSGQSGYTF. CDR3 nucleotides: TGTGCCAGCAGTGACAGGAACTCAGGACAATCTGGCTACACCTTC.